A selection of T cell receptor beta chains follows, all from one sample in a study of shared clonotypes between healthy human individuals. Clones were read by immunoSEQ multiplex PCR, and TCRdb kept only the in-frame ones, dropping some. The sample shows around 550,000 clones, around 95% of them seen only once. Sample: naive CD8+ T cells sorted from blood. The receptors derive from a young woman in good health. The CDR3 runs from the conserved cysteine through the conserved F or W. The order of the fields is J gene, V gene, clone size, D gene, CDR3 protein, CDR3 DNA. The D gene is left open where the match is weak. Only part of the rows carry a size: once, few, many, or a class if the clone is expanded.

J: TRBJ2-7
V: TRBV18
size: few
D: TRBD2
CDR3: CASSPGTSDYEQYF
DNA: TGTGCCAGCTCACCAGGGACTAGCGACTACGAGCAGTACTTC

J: TRBJ1-2
V: TRBV15
size: .
D: .
CDR3: CATSEIPGGAGGYTF
DNA: TGTGCCACCAGTGAGATCCCTGGCGGGGCTGGTGGCTACACCTTC

J: TRBJ2-7
V: TRBV11-2
size: .
D: TRBD1
CDR3: CASSLVSGQGVYEQYF
DNA: TGTGCCAGCAGCTTAGTTTCCGGACAGGGGGTATACGAGCAGTACTTC

J: TRBJ2-3
V: TRBV5-1
size: .
D: .
CDR3: CASSWGTTDTQYF
DNA: TGCGCCAGCAGCTGGGGGACTACAGATACGCAGTATTTT

J: TRBJ2-3
V: TRBV27
size: .
D: .
CDR3: CASSFFGGTDTQYF
DNA: TGTGCCAGCAGTTTTTTTGGTGGCACAGATACGCAGTATTTT

J: TRBJ2-7
V: TRBV6-5
size: .
D: TRBD2
CDR3: CASSYGPSGSYEQYF
DNA: TGTGCCAGCAGTTACGGGCCTAGCGGGAGCTACGAGCAGTACTTC

J: TRBJ2-7
V: TRBV7-8
size: .
D: .
CDR3: CASSLEWLGVEGYEQYF
DNA: TGTGCCAGCAGCTTAGAGTGGCTTGGGGTAGAGGGGTACGAGCAGTACTTC

J: TRBJ2-3
V: TRBV4-1
size: .
D: TRBD2
CDR3: CASSRLAGEDTQYF
DNA: TGCGCCAGCAGCCGACTAGCGGGAGAGGATACGCAGTATTTT

J: TRBJ1-1
V: TRBV28
size: .
D: .
CDR3: CASSLYPGGAEAFF
DNA: TGTGCCAGCAGTTTATATCCGGGCGGTGCTGAAGCTTTCTTT

J: TRBJ2-3
V: TRBV28
size: once
D: .
CDR3: CASSFGDHTQYF
DNA: TGTGCCAGCAGTTTTGGCGACCATACGCAGTATTTT

J: TRBJ1-2
V: TRBV30
size: .
D: .
CDR3: CAWSVPDSNYGYTF
DNA: TGTGCCTGGAGTGTCCCAGATTCTAACTATGGCTACACCTTC

J: TRBJ2-7
V: TRBV27
size: .
D: .
CDR3: CASSPGQSYEQYF
DNA: TGTGCCAGCAGTCCAGGACAGTCCTACGAGCAGTACTTC

J: TRBJ2-7
V: TRBV5-1
size: .
D: TRBD1
CDR3: CASSSPGQGIHEQYF
DNA: TGCGCCAGCAGCTCACCGGGACAGGGGATCCACGAGCAGTACTTC

J: TRBJ2-5
V: TRBV2
size: .
D: TRBD2
CDR3: CASSEAASGAPQETQYF
DNA: TGTGCCAGCAGTGAAGCAGCTAGCGGGGCACCCCAAGAGACCCAGTACTTC

J: TRBJ1-1
V: TRBV7-9
size: .
D: .
CDR3: CASSLPLPANTEAFF
DNA: TGTGCCAGCAGCTTACCCCTTCCAGCCAACACTGAAGCTTTCTTT

J: TRBJ2-7
V: TRBV2
size: .
D: TRBD2
CDR3: CASKLAGSSYEQYF
DNA: TGTGCCAGCAAACTAGCGGGCAGCTCCTACGAGCAGTACTTC

J: TRBJ1-6
V: TRBV25-1
size: once
D: .
CDR3: CASSARTLGSPLHF
DNA: TGTGCCAGCAGTGCCAGGACCTTAGGTTCACCCCTCCACTTT

J: TRBJ1-2
V: TRBV18
size: .
D: .
CDR3: CASSPEGSDYGYTF
DNA: TGTGCCAGCTCACCGGAGGGGAGCGACTATGGCTACACCTTC

J: TRBJ1-5
V: TRBV4-1
size: .
D: .
CDR3: CASSRRRVVSNQPQHF
DNA: TGCGCCAGCAGCAGGCGAAGGGTTGTGAGCAATCAGCCCCAGCATTTT

J: TRBJ2-7
V: TRBV5-6
size: .
D: .
CDR3: CASSLRRSSYEQYF
DNA: TGTGCCAGCAGCTTAAGACGGAGCTCCTACGAGCAGTACTTC

J: TRBJ2-7
V: TRBV10-1
size: once
D: TRBD2
CDR3: CASSGGLAGGYEQYF
DNA: TGCGCCAGCAGTGGAGGACTAGCGGGGGGATACGAGCAGTACTTC

J: TRBJ2-7
V: TRBV27
size: once
D: .
CDR3: CASSSNQDFYEQYF
DNA: TGTGCCAGCAGTTCCAATCAGGATTTCTACGAGCAGTACTTC

J: TRBJ2-7
V: TRBV4-1
size: .
D: .
CDR3: CASSQVAGTYEQYF
DNA: TGCGCCAGCAGCCAAGTGGCCGGCACCTACGAGCAGTACTTC

J: TRBJ1-1
V: TRBV6-1
size: .
D: .
CDR3: CASSDSTEAFF
DNA: TGTGCCAGCAGTGACAGCACTGAAGCTTTCTTT

J: TRBJ1-5
V: TRBV28
size: .
D: .
CDR3: CASSLPSTFRGRQPQHF
DNA: TGTGCCAGCAGTCTCCCCTCGACATTCCGTGGGCGTCAGCCCCAGCATTTT

J: TRBJ2-1
V: TRBV28
size: once
D: TRBD2
CDR3: CAGAGTSGSNEQFF
DNA: TGTGCCGGGGCTGGGACTAGCGGGAGCAATGAGCAGTTCTTC

J: TRBJ2-1
V: TRBV7-9
size: .
D: .
CDR3: CASSLGADEQFF
DNA: TGTGCCAGCAGCTTAGGCGCCGATGAGCAGTTCTTC

J: TRBJ2-1
V: TRBV10-3
size: .
D: TRBD2
CDR3: CAIKGLAGVLSYNEQFF
DNA: TGTGCCATCAAAGGACTAGCGGGAGTCCTCTCCTACAATGAGCAGTTCTTC

J: TRBJ1-1
V: TRBV5-5
size: once
D: .
CDR3: CASSLDVNTEAFF
DNA: TGTGCCAGCAGCTTGGACGTGAACACTGAAGCTTTCTTT

J: TRBJ2-7
V: TRBV9
size: .
D: .
CDR3: CASSVGAGAYEQYF
DNA: TGTGCCAGCAGCGTAGGCGCAGGGGCATACGAGCAGTACTTC

J: TRBJ2-7
V: TRBV28
size: .
D: .
CDR3: CASSFSVGGGYEQYF
DNA: TGTGCCAGCAGTTTTAGTGTCGGGGGTGGGTACGAGCAGTACTTC

J: TRBJ2-7
V: TRBV27
size: .
D: .
CDR3: CASSLGTGYEQYF
DNA: TGTGCCAGCAGTTTGGGCACTGGGTACGAGCAGTACTTC

J: TRBJ2-7
V: TRBV13
size: .
D: TRBD2
CDR3: CASSSGLAAVGEQYF
DNA: TGTGCCAGCAGCTCGGGACTAGCGGCCGTCGGCGAGCAGTACTTC

J: TRBJ2-1
V: TRBV11-2
size: once
D: TRBD1
CDR3: CASSLTGDEQFF
DNA: TGTGCCAGCAGCCTAACAGGGGATGAGCAGTTCTTC

J: TRBJ2-7
V: TRBV7-9
size: .
D: TRBD2
CDR3: CASSAPGGSYEQYF
DNA: TGTGCCAGCAGCGCCCCGGGGGGCTCCTACGAGCAGTACTTC

J: TRBJ2-7
V: TRBV5-1
size: .
D: TRBD2
CDR3: CASSLGLAGEREQYF
DNA: TGCGCCAGCAGCTTGGGACTAGCGGGAGAACGGGAGCAGTACTTC

J: TRBJ2-2
V: TRBV15
size: .
D: TRBD1
CDR3: CATSRTGQGSWTGELFF
DNA: TGTGCCACCAGCAGAACAGGACAGGGGTCGTGGACCGGGGAGCTGTTTTTT

J: TRBJ2-7
V: TRBV18
size: .
D: TRBD2
CDR3: CASSPGTSGRYEQYF
DNA: TGTGCCAGCTCACCAGGGACTAGCGGGAGATACGAGCAGTACTTC

J: TRBJ2-5
V: TRBV4-1
size: once
D: .
CDR3: CASSQGPGGAETQYF
DNA: TGCGCCAGCAGCCAGGGCCCCGGAGGTGCAGAGACCCAGTACTTC

J: TRBJ2-2
V: TRBV5-1
size: once
D: TRBD1
CDR3: CASSLLQGTYTGELFF
DNA: TGCGCCAGCAGCTTACTACAGGGGACGTACACCGGGGAGCTGTTTTTT

J: TRBJ2-7
V: TRBV13
size: .
D: .
CDR3: CASSSATSTSEQYF
DNA: TGTGCCAGCAGCTCCGCGACTTCTACCAGCGAGCAGTACTTC

J: TRBJ1-1
V: TRBV19
size: .
D: .
CDR3: CASSPDTRGTEAFF
DNA: TGTGCCAGTAGTCCAGATACCCGGGGCACTGAAGCTTTCTTT

J: TRBJ1-1
V: TRBV5-8
size: .
D: TRBD1
CDR3: CASSQAPRTGNTEAFF
DNA: TGTGCCAGCAGTCAAGCACCGCGGACAGGGAACACTGAAGCTTTCTTT

J: TRBJ2-7
V: TRBV11-2
size: .
D: TRBD2
CDR3: CASKGLAGISSYEQYF
DNA: TGTGCCAGCAAGGGACTAGCGGGAATTAGCTCCTACGAGCAGTACTTC

J: TRBJ1-2
V: TRBV29-1
size: .
D: .
CDR3: CSVDSSGGIYGYTF
DNA: TGCAGCGTTGATTCGTCGGGCGGGATCTATGGCTACACCTTC

J: TRBJ2-2
V: TRBV11-2
size: .
D: TRBD1
CDR3: CASSGTGDTGELFF
DNA: TGTGCCAGCTCCGGGACAGGGGACACCGGGGAGCTGTTTTTT

J: TRBJ1-5
V: TRBV2
size: .
D: .
CDR3: CASSEGGALSNQPQHF
DNA: TGTGCCAGCAGTGAAGGCGGGGCCTTAAGCAATCAGCCCCAGCATTTT

J: TRBJ1-2
V: TRBV5-5
size: once
D: .
CDR3: CASSLARQDSDGYTF
DNA: TGTGCCAGCAGCTTGGCCAGGCAGGACAGCGATGGCTACACCTTC

J: TRBJ2-3
V: TRBV27
size: .
D: TRBD2
CDR3: CASRPTSGGTDTQYF
DNA: TGTGCCAGCAGGCCTACTAGCGGGGGCACAGATACGCAGTATTTT

J: TRBJ2-6
V: TRBV27
size: .
D: .
CDR3: CASSLGAGANVLTF
DNA: TGTGCCAGCAGTTTGGGGGCTGGGGCCAACGTCCTGACTTTC

J: TRBJ2-7
V: TRBV9
size: .
D: TRBD2
CDR3: CASSSRTSGRRYEQYF
DNA: TGTGCCAGCAGCTCACGGACTAGCGGGAGGCGCTACGAGCAGTACTTC

J: TRBJ2-5
V: TRBV13
size: .
D: .
CDR3: CASSHAGETQYF
DNA: TGTGCCAGCAGCCACGCGGGGGAGACCCAGTACTTC